The 29 T cell receptor beta chains listed next were all sequenced from one sample in a study of blood T cells in healthy people across ages. For the second PCR, which ran for about 7 to 11 cycles, a sample-barcoded 5' primer and a J-beta primer mix were used. From the 5' RACE reads, TCRdb called clonotypes with MiXCR, one entry per CDR3 protein. Of 1.6 million or so distinct CDR3 sequences in the sample, roughly 32% were seen once. Sequenced sample: blood. Receptors were obtained from a woman aged 30 to 39 in good health.

The chain combines TRBV20-1 with TRBJ2-5, with D perhaps assigned TRBD1 or TRBD2 (6 bases each). This CDR3 is 17 amino acids long. V lost 0 bases and J lost 5, with 22 bases in between. Germline loops: CDR1 DFQATT, CDR2 SNEGSKA (reference sequence). The CDR3: CSARDLGGRGLKETQYF. CDR3 bases: TGCAGTGCTAGAGATCTTGGGGGGCGCGGGCTAAAGGAGACCCAGTACTTC.

CDR3 loop: CASSWTSGTRYNEQFF. In nucleotides, the CDR3 is TGTGCCAGCAGTTGGACTAGCGGAACAAGATACAATGAGCAGTTCTTC. V gene TRBV28 combines with J gene TRBJ2-1, with 10 positions matching TRBD2. Germline V gene sequence: CDR1 MDHEN, CDR2 SYDVKM. The CDR3 covers 16 residues. The ends lost 4 bases at V and 4 bases at J; junction bases unmatched: 7.

This clonotype showed up just a few times. The CDR3 protein is CSVEALVLANYGYTF. Here the CDR3 DNA reads TGCAGCGTTGAAGCCTTGGTCTTAGCTAACTATGGCTACACCTTC. The gene calls are TRBV29-1 and TRBJ1-2; D remains unclear. Trimming stripped 1 base from V and 0 bases from J, with 12 bases between. The CDR3 sequence is 15 residues long. Germline V gene sequence: CDR1 SQVTM, CDR2 ANQGSEA. The variable domain in full, completed from reference TRBV29-1 and TRBJ1-2, reads SAVISQKPSRDICQRGTSLTIQCQVDSQVTMMFWYRQQPGQSLTLIATANQGSEATYESGFVIDKFPISRPNLTFSTLTVSNMSPEDSSIYLCSVEALVLANYGYTFGSGTRLTVV.

The chain employs TRBV9 and TRBJ2-3; D remains ambiguous. The CDR3 is 16 residues long. Germline CDR1 and CDR2: SGDLS and YYNGEE. Trimming stripped 0 bases from V and 0 bases from J, with 11 bases between. CDR3 region: CASSVGASASTDTQYF. DNA for the CDR3: TGTGCCAGCAGCGTAGGGGCGAGTGCTAGCACAGATACGCAGTATTTT.

Turning to this clonotype: An end of the junction differs from the germline gene, which may be a read error. V usage is TRBV20-1 and J usage is TRBJ2-3; 11 nucleotides agree with TRBD2. In germline, CDR1 is DFQATT, CDR2 SNEGSKA (reference sequence). The CDR3 extends over 18 amino acids. The CDR3 coding sequence is TGCGGTGCTAGGGGTATAGCGGGAGGGAGTGCTAGCACAGATACGCAGTATTTT. Translated: CGARGIAGGSASTDTQYF.

This chain uses TRBV20-1 with TRBJ2-1; D is unclear. This CDR3 region has 13 residues. V was clipped by 3 bases and J by 3 bases, with 9 bases between them. CDR1 and CDR2 from the germline V gene are DFQATT and SNEGSKA (reference sequence). Written as DNA, the CDR3 is TGCAGTGCTAGGACACCTATCTACAATGAGCAGTTCTTC. Encoded protein: CSARTPIYNEQFF.

V usage is TRBV11-1 and J usage is TRBJ2-1; the match to TRBD2 covers 12 bases. V lost 4 bases and J lost 0; bases outside the gene matches: 7. The CDR3 is 18 residues long. In germline, CDR1 is SGHAT, CDR2 FQDESV (reference sequence). The CDR3 sequence: CASSWGTSGPFSYNEQFF. CDR3 DNA sequence: TGTGCCAGCAGCTGGGGGACTAGCGGGCCCTTCTCCTACAATGAGCAGTTCTTC. Full variable domain (rest looked up from reference TRBV11-1 and TRBJ2-1): EAEVAQSPRYKITEKSQAVAFWCDPISGHATLYWYRQILGQGPELLVQFQDESVVDDSQLPKDRFSAERLKGVDSTLKIQPAELGDSAMYLCASSWGTSGPFSYNEQFFGPGTRLTVL.

This clonotype has more than one count but fewer than ten. The junction departs from germline at one end; a sequencing error may be responsible. The J gene is TRBJ2-7, the V gene TRBV20-1; no clear D. CDR3 length: 12 residues. Germline values: CDR1 DFQATT, CDR2 SNEGSKA (reference sequence). The CDR3 bases are TGCAGTGCTGGAGACATCTCCTACGAGCAGTACTTC. Translation gives CSAGDISYEQYF.

This clonotype showed up just a few times. The rearrangement uses TRBV4-1 and TRBJ2-7, with 7 positions matching TRBD2. Germline-derived CDR1 and CDR2 are MGHRA and YSYEKL. CDR3 length equals 15 residues. The junction had 9 bases not matched to a gene; V was cut back by 4 bases and J by 3 bases. CDR3 nucleotide sequence: TGCGCCAGCAGCCCGATCGATGGACTAGTCTACGAGCAGTACTTC. This codes for CASSPIDGLVYEQYF.

The chain couples TRBV6-2 or TRBV6-3 to TRBJ2-7; 9 nucleotides line up with TRBD2. The CDR3 spans 17 residues. Germline V lookup: CDR1 MNHEY, CDR2 SVGEGT. The ends lost 0 bases at V and 3 bases at J; junction bases unmatched: 9. The CDR3 bases are TGTGCCAGCAGTTACTCGCTAGCGGGATCCTTCGACTACGAGCAGTACTTC. Its protein is CASSYSLAGSFDYEQYF.

This chain uses TRBV10-3 with TRBJ1-1, with D hard to call. Trimming left V 2 bases short and J 7 bases short, with 17 bases between. Germline V gene data show CDR1 as ENHRY and CDR2 as SYGVKD. CDR3 length: 15 residues. The DNA for the CDR3 is TGTGCCATCAGTGAGCCTTCACGCGGTACGGTTGAAGCTTTCTTT. This sequence encodes CAISEPSRGTVEAFF.

This clonotype was counted once. The chain has TRBV20-1 and TRBJ1-1; D call uncertain. This CDR3 contains 13 residues. Germline V gene data show CDR1 as DFQATT and CDR2 as SNEGSKA (reference sequence). V shed 0 bases and J shed 11 bases, with 16 bases lying between them. In nucleotides, the CDR3 is TGCAGTGCTAGAGATGGCGACACCAAGACGGCTTTCTTT. It codes for CSARDGDTKTAFF.

This clonotype was observed a few times. The chain carries TRBV20-1 and TRBJ1-5; 8 bases align to TRBD1. The CDR3 extends over 12 amino acids. Looked up from germline, CDR1 is DFQATT and CDR2 is SNEGSKA (reference sequence). Trimming cost V 6 bases and J 7 bases; bases outside gene matches: 5. CDR3 sequence (DNA): TGCAGTGCCCAGACAGGGGACCAGCCCCAGCATTTT. Its protein product is CSAQTGDQPQHF.

As DNA, the CDR3 is TGTGCCAGCAGCTTATTACCCTTAGTGAACACCGGGGAGCTGTTTTTT. As protein: CASSLLPLVNTGELFF. V gene TRBV7-2 combines with J gene TRBJ2-2, with D hard to call. Germline CDR1 is SGHTA and CDR2 is FQGNSA. V was shortened by 2 bases and J by 1 base, with 11 bases between the two germline ends. CDR3 length equals 16 residues.

V is TRBV7-3 and J is TRBJ2-1; TRBD1 agrees at 9 bases. The CDR3 totals 17 residues. Per the germline V gene, CDR1 is SGHTA and CDR2 is FQGTGA. Germline trimming cut 1 base from V and 6 bases from J; bases unmatched to any gene: 10. CDR3: CASSLRTTGTGINEQFF. The DNA for the CDR3 is TGTGCCAGCAGCTTAAGGACGACCGGGACAGGGATCAATGAGCAGTTCTTC.

CDR3 bases: TGCAGTGCTAAGAGACAGGGGGCGCGTGAGACCCAGTACTTC. This codes for CSAKRQGARETQYF. J is TRBJ2-5 and V is TRBV20-1, with 10 bases aligning to TRBD1. The CDR3 has 14 residues. Germline assignment: CDR1 DFQATT and CDR2 SNEGSKA (reference sequence). V lost 4 bases and J lost 5; bases outside the gene matches: 7.

The V gene is TRBV5-6, the J gene TRBJ1-2; D unresolved. V was clipped by 0 bases and J by 0 bases, with 9 bases between them. The CDR3 covers 15 residues. Per the germline V gene, CDR1 is SGHDT and CDR2 is YYEEEE. The CDR3 DNA sequence: TGTGCCAGCAGCTTGGATCCGAAAGCTAACTATGGCTACACCTTC. Translating it yields CASSLDPKANYGYTF.

The chain recombines TRBV5-1 with TRBJ2-5, with a tentative D call TRBD1 (6 bases). V was trimmed by 3 bases and J by 4 bases, leaving 19 bases between them. Germline assignment: CDR1 SGHRS and CDR2 YFSETQ. The CDR3 sequence is 16 residues long. The CDR3: CASSSQSRGAGETQYF. DNA for the CDR3: TGCGCCAGCAGCTCCCAGTCCAGGGGCGCAGGAGAGACCCAGTACTTC.

This clonotype has only a few counts. This sequence joins TRBV20-1 and TRBJ2-5; D is possibly TRBD1 (6 bases). V was trimmed by 0 bases and J by 4 bases, leaving 9 bases between them. The V gene's germline CDR1 is DFQATT and CDR2 SNEGSKA (reference sequence). This CDR3 comprises 13 residues. CDR3 protein: CSARDAGAETQYF. For the CDR3, the DNA is TGCAGTGCTAGAGATGCAGGGGCAGAGACCCAGTACTTC.

The rearrangement joins TRBV10-1 to TRBJ2-1, with TRBD1 matching over 7 bases. Germline lookup yields CDR1 WNHNN and CDR2 SYGVQD (reference sequence). Losses at the gene ends were 8 bases for V and 0 bases for J; bases not matched to a gene: 4. This CDR3 contains 14 residues. In DNA form, the CDR3 reads TGCGCCAGCTCCAGGGGGTTCTCCTACAATGAGCAGTTCTTC. Its translation: CASSRGFSYNEQFF.

The chain uses TRBV30 and TRBJ2-7; D not resolved. CDR3 length equals 10 residues. Trimming stripped 5 bases from V and 3 bases from J, with 5 bases between. Germline-derived CDR1 and CDR2 are GTSNPN and SVGIG (reference sequence). The chain's CDR3 is CAWGVYEQYF. Written as DNA, the CDR3 is TGTGCCTGGGGGGTCTACGAGCAGTACTTC.

There are a few counts of this clonotype. The gene calls are TRBV20-1 and TRBJ2-1; D perhaps matches TRBD2 (6 bases). The CDR3 consists of 14 residues. Germline CDR1 reads DFQATT; CDR2 reads SNEGSKA (reference sequence). Trimming cost V 2 bases and J 3 bases, with 11 bases left between them. CDR3: CSARPYGGYNEQFF. Here the CDR3 DNA reads TGCAGTGCTAGACCCTACGGGGGCTACAATGAGCAGTTCTTC.

The CDR3 bases are TGTGCCAGCAGCAGCGAGGGACCGTTGGCCACTGAAGCTTTCTTT. Amino acids: CASSSEGPLATEAFF. This sequence joins TRBV13 and TRBJ1-1, with D possibly matching TRBD1 (5 bases). Germline V gives CDR1 PRHDT, CDR2 FYEKMQ (reference sequence). The V end was cut by 5 bases, the J end by 4 bases, with 17 bases between. The CDR3 has 15 residues.

This chain joins TRBV7-8 and TRBJ1-5; no clear D gene. CDR1 and CDR2 (germline): SGHVS, FQNEAQ. CDR3 length: 16 amino acids. Trimming stripped 1 base from V and 0 bases from J, with 10 bases between. The CDR3 region is CASSLGGAASNQPQHF. Written as DNA, the CDR3 is TGTGCCAGCAGCTTAGGGGGAGCAGCTAGCAATCAGCCCCAGCATTTT.

The chain recombines TRBV7-2 with TRBJ2-5, with 10 nucleotides matching TRBD2. Germline CDR1 and CDR2: SGHTA and FQGNSA. This CDR3 comprises 15 residues. J gave up 2 bases and V 3 bases, and 3 bases lay outside the gene matches. The CDR3 nucleotides read TGTGCCAGCAGCTTTGGACTAGCGGATCAAGAGACCCAGTACTTC. As protein: CASSFGLADQETQYF. Combining the CDR3 with reference TRBV7-2 and TRBJ2-5 gives the whole variable domain GAGVSQSPSNKVTEKGKDVELRCDPISGHTALYWYRQSLGQGLEFLIYFQGNSAPDKSGLPSDRFSAERTGGSVSTLTIQRTQQEDSAVYLCASSFGLADQETQYFGPGTRLLVL.

This clonotype was observed a handful of times. The CDR3 DNA sequence: TGCAGTGCCCTAGCCCAGGGAGGAAACATTCAGTACTTC. Protein sequence: CSALAQGGNIQYF. This chain links TRBV20-1 with TRBJ2-4, with D tentatively TRBD2 (6 bases). CDR1 is DFQATT, CDR2 SNEGSKA, per germline (reference sequence). The CDR3 has 13 amino acids. The V and J ends lost 6 bases and 6 bases respectively, with 15 bases between them.

This clonotype was detected only a few times. The V and J genes are TRBV6-6 and TRBJ2-3; the D gene is possibly TRBD1 (6 bases). Germline V gene lookup returns CDR1 MNHNY and CDR2 SVGAGI (reference sequence). V lost 7 bases and J lost 2, with 13 bases in between. This CDR3 is 14 amino acids long. The CDR3 nucleotides are TGTGCCAGCACATGGACAGACCACACAGATACGCAGTATTTT. It encodes CASTWTDHTDTQYF.

This chain uses TRBV5-1 with TRBJ2-5, with 7 nucleotides matching TRBD2. V shed 0 bases, J shed 0 bases, and the junction held 2 bases outside the gene matches. The CDR3 spans 15 residues. The germline CDR1 and CDR2 sequences are SGHRS and YFSETQ. CDR3 DNA: TGCGCCAGCAGCTTGGCTAGCGGCAACCAAGAGACCCAGTACTTC. It translates to CASSLASGNQETQYF.

A few counts support this clonotype. The CDR3 DNA reads TGTGCCAGCAGCCCGCGGGACAGCATCACAGATACGCAGTATTTT. Its translation is CASSPRDSITDTQYF. This sequence joins TRBV3-1 and TRBJ2-3; D is perhaps TRBD1 (7 bases). Per the germline V gene, CDR1 is LGHDT and CDR2 is YNNKEL (reference sequence). Trimming pared 4 bases from V and 2 bases from J, leaving 13 bases between. This CDR3 region has 15 residues.